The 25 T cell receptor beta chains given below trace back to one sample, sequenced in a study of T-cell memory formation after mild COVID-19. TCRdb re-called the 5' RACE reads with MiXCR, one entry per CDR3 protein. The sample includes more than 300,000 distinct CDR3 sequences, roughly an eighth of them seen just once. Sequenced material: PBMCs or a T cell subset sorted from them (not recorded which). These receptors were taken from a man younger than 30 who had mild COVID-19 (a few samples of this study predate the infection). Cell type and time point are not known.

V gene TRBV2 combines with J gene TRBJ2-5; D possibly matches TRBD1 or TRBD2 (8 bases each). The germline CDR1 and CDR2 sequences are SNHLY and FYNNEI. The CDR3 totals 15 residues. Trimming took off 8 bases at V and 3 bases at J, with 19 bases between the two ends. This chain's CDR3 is CASGQGQTSEETQYF. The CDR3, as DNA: TGTGCCAGCGGACAGGGCCAGACTAGCGAAGAGACCCAGTACTTC.

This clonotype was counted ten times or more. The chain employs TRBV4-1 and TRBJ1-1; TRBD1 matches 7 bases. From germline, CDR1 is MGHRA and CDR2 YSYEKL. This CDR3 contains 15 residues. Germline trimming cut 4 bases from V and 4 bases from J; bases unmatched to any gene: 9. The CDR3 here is CASSLIQGRSTEAFF. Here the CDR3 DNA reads TGCGCCAGCAGCCTGATACAGGGGAGGTCCACTGAAGCTTTCTTT.

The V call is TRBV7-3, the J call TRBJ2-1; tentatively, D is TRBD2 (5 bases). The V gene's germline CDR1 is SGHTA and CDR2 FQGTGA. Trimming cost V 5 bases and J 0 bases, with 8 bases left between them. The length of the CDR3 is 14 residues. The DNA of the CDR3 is TGTGCCAGCAGCATCGAGGGCTCCTACAATGAGCAGTTCTTC. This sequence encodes CASSIEGSYNEQFF.

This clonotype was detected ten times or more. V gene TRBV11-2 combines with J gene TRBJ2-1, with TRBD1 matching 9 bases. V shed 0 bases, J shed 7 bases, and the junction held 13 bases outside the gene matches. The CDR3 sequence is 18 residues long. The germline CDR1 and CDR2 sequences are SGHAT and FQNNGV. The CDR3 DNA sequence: TGTGCCAGCAGCTTAGAGCCGGGGACAGGGTTCGGCGTGAATGAGCAGTTCTTC. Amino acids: CASSLEPGTGFGVNEQFF.

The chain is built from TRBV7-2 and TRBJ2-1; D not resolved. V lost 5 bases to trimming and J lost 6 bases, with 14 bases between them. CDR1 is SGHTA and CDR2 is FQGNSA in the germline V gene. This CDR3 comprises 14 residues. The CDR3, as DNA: TGTGCCAGCAGCCCCTCCGTCTTTGGCAATGAGCAGTTCTTC. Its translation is CASSPSVFGNEQFF.

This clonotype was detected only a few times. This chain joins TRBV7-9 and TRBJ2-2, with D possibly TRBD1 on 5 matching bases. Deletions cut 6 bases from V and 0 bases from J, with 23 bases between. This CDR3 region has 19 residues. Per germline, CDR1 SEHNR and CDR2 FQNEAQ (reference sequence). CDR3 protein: CASRHGAQARASNTGELFF. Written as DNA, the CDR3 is TGTGCCAGCAGACACGGTGCACAGGCGAGAGCTTCGAACACCGGGGAGCTGTTTTTT.

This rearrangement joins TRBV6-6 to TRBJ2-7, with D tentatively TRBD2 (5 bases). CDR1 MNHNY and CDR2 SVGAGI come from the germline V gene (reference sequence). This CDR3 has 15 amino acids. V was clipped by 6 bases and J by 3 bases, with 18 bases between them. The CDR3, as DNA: TGTGCCAGCAGCTACGGCCTAGGAGGCCACTACGAGCAGTACTTC. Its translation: CASSYGLGGHYEQYF.

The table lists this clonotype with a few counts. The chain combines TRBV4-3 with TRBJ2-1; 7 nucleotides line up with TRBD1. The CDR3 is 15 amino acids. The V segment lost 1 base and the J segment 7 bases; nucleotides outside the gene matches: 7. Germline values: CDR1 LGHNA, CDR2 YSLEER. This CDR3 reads CASSQATGFWNEQFF. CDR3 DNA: TGCGCCAGCAGCCAAGCGACAGGGTTTTGGAATGAGCAGTTCTTC.

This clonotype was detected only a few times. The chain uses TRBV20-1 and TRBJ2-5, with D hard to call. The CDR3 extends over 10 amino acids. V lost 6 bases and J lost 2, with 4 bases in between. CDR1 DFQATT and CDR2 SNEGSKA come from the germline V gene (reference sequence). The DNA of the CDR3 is TGCAGTGCAATGCAAGAGACCCAGTACTTC. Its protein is CSAMQETQYF.

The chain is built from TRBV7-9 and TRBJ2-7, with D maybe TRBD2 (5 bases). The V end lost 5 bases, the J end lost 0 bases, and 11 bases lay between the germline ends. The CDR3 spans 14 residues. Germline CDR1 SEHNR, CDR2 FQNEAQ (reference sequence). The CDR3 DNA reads TGTGCCAGCAGCCCCTGGAGCGGCTCCTACGAGCAGTACTTC. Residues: CASSPWSGSYEQYF.

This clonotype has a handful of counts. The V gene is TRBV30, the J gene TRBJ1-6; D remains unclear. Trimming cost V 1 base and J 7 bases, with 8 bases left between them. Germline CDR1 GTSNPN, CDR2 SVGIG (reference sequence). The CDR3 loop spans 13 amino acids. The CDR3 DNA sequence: TGTGCCTGGAGTGGCCCAGGAAATTCACCCCTCCACTTT. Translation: CAWSGPGNSPLHF. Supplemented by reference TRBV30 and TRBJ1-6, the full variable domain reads SQTIHQWPATLVQPVGSPLSLECTVEGTSNPNLYWYRQAAGRGLQLLFYSVGIGQISSEVPQNLSASRPQDRQFILSSKKLLLSDSGFYLCAWSGPGNSPLHFGNGTRLTVT.

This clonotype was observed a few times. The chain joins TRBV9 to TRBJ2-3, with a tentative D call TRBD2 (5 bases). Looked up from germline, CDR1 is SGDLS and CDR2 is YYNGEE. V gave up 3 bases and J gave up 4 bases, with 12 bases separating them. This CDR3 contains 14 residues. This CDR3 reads CASSGNPLADTQYF. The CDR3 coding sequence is TGTGCCAGCAGCGGGAACCCACTAGCAGATACGCAGTATTTT.

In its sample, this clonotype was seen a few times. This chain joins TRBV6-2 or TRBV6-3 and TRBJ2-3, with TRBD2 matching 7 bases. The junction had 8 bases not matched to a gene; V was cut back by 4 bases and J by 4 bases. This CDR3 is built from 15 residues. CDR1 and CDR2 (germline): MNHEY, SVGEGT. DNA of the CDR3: TGTGCCAGCAGTTCCGCCAGCGGGGCTTCAGATACGCAGTATTTT. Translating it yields CASSSASGASDTQYF.

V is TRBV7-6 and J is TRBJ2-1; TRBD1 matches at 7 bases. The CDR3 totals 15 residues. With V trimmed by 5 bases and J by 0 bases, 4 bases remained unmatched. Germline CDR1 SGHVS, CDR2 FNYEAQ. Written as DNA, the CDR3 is TGTGCCAGCAGCCGGACAGGTTCCTCCTACAATGAGCAGTTCTTC. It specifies CASSRTGSSYNEQFF.

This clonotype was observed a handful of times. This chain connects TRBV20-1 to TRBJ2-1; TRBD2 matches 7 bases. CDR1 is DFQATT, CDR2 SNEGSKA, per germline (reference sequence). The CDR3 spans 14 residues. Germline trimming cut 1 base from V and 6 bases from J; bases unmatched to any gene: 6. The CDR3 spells CSARGGGESNEQFF. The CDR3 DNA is TGCAGTGCTAGAGGTGGGGGGGAAAGCAATGAGCAGTTCTTC.

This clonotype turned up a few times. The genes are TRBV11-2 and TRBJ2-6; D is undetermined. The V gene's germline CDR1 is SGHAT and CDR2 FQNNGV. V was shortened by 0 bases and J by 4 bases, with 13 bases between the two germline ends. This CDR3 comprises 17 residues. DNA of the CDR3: TGTGCCAGCAGCTTAGATCTCCGGGCCTTAGGGGCCAACGTCCTGACTTTC. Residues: CASSLDLRALGANVLTF. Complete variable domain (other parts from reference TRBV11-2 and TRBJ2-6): EAGVAQSPRYKIIEKRQSVAFWCNPISGHATLYWYQQILGQGPKLLIQFQNNGVVDDSQLPKDRFSAERLKGVDSTLKIQPAKLEDSAVYLCASSLDLRALGANVLTFGAGSRLTVL.

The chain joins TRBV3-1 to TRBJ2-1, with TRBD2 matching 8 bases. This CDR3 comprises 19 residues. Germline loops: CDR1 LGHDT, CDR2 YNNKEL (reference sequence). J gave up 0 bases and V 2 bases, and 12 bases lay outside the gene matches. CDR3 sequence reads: CASSQRAGAGGHSYNEQFF. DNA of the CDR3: TGTGCCAGCAGCCAACGTGCGGGGGCGGGGGGTCACTCCTACAATGAGCAGTTCTTC.

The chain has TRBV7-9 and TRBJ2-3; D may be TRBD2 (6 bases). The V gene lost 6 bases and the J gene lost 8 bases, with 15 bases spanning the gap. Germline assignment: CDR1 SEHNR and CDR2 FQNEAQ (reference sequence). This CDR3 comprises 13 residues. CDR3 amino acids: CASRFGGEGTQYF. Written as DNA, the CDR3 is TGTGCCAGCAGATTCGGGGGAGAAGGTACGCAGTATTTT.

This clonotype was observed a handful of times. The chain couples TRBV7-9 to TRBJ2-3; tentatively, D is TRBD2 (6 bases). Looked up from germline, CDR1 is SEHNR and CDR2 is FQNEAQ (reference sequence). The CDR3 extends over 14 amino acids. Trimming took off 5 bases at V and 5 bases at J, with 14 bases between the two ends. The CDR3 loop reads CASSARGWIDTQYF. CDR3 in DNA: TGTGCCAGCAGCGCCCGGGGGTGGATAGATACGCAGTATTTT.

CDR3 amino acids: CASSSDGTGEQYV. As DNA, the CDR3 is TGCGCCAGCAGCTCCGACGGGACGGGCGAGCAGTACGTC. The rearrangement joins TRBV5-1 to TRBJ2-7; either TRBD1 or TRBD2 may supply D (5 bases each). This CDR3 is built from 13 residues. The V end was cut by 3 bases, the J end by 6 bases, with 13 bases between. Germline CDR1 SGHRS, CDR2 YFSETQ.

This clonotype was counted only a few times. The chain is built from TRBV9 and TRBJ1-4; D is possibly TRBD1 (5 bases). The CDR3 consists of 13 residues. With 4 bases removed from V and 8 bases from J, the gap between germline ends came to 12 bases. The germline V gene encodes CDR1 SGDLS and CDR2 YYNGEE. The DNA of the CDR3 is TGTGCCAGCAGCCCCTGGGGGGGGGAAAAACTGTTTTTT. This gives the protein CASSPWGGEKLFF.

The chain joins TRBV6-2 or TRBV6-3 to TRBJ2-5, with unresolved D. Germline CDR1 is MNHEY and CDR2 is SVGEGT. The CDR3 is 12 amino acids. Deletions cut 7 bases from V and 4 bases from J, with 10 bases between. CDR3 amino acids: CASTSGGETQYF. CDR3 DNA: TGTGCCAGCACCTCGGGTGGAGAGACCCAGTACTTC.

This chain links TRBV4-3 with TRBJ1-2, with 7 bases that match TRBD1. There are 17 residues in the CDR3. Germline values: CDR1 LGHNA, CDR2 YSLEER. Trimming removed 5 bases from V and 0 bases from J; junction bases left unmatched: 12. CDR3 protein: CASSSMEGTDANYGYTF. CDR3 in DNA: TGCGCCAGCAGCTCGATGGAGGGGACAGATGCTAACTATGGCTACACCTTC.

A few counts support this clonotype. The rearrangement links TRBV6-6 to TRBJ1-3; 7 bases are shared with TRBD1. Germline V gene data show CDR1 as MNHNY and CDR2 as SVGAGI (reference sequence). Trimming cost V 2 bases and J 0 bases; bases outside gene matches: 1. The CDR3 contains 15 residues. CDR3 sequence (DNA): TGTGCCAGCAGTTACGGACAGGTCTCTGGAAACACCATATATTTT. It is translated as CASSYGQVSGNTIYF.

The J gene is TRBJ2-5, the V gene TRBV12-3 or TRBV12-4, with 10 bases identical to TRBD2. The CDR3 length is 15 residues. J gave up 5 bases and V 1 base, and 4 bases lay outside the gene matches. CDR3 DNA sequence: TGTGCCAGCAGTTTAGTCCTAGCGGGGGTTGAGACCCAGTACTTC. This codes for CASSLVLAGVETQYF.